This T cell receptor (beta chain) was found in a study of T cells in localized non-small cell lung cancer. Overall study findings and caveats: A median of approximately 60 of the top 100 tumor clones appeared in adjacent lung, which was paired and uninvolved. Prolonged overall survival went with higher T cell density in the blood. Without multi-region sequencing, intratumor heterogeneity could not be excluded. Highest T cell clonality was seen in uninvolved adjacent lung, surpassing that measured in tumor.

Remarks on this clone: Antigen specificity is unknown.

The CDR3 has 14 amino acids. V dropped 2 bases and J dropped 6 bases, with 13 bases sitting between them. Germline-derived CDR1 and CDR2 are SGHTA and FQGNSA. The method was immunoSEQ multiplex PCR; TCRdb's version includes in-frame clones alone and lacks a portion of them. The sample carries 25,000 to 35,000 clones, about 82% recorded once. This clonotype was sampled from a male donor older than 55 with stage III squamous cell lung carcinoma. This specimen consisted of peripheral blood, obtained before any cancer treatment. The J gene is TRBJ1-1, the V gene TRBV7-2; TRBD1 might be the D (5 bases). CDR3 sequence reads: CASSLSSGWAEAFF. The CDR3 DNA reads as TGTGCCAGCAGCTTATCATCAGGGTGGGCTGAAGCTTTCTTT.